Shown below are 2 T cell receptor beta chains from a single sample sequenced in a study of blood T cells in healthy people across ages. Through a sample-barcoded 5' primer and a J-beta primer mix, a second PCR was run for 7 to 11 cycles. TCRdb fed the 5' RACE reads into MiXCR, producing one record per CDR3 protein. The sample records roughly 730,000 distinct CDR3 sequences, approximately 53% being singletons. Sequences were obtained from blood. The receptors shown here come from a man aged 35-49 years in good health.

This clonotype was detected once. This rearrangement joins TRBV29-1 to TRBJ1-1; D call uncertain. The CDR3 covers 12 residues. Trimming shortened V by 4 bases and J by 4 bases, and 10 bases separated the two germline ends. The germline gives CDR1 SQVTM, CDR2 ANQGSEA. Here the CDR3 reads CSVGPVGTEAFF. The DNA of the CDR3 is TGCAGCGTTGGGCCCGTTGGCACTGAAGCTTTCTTT.

The chain links TRBV5-1 to TRBJ2-7; no firm D call. Looked up from germline, CDR1 is SGHRS and CDR2 is YFSETQ. V dropped 2 bases and J dropped 3 bases, with 15 bases sitting between them. This CDR3 comprises 15 residues. The CDR3 nucleotides read TGCGCCAGCAGCTTATCCCACGACCCAGACTACGAGCAGTACTTC. It encodes CASSLSHDPDYEQYF.